This T cell receptor (beta chain) was recorded in a study of PD-1 blockade in classical Hodgkin lymphoma. Time point noted: cycle 4 day 1 (C4D1), after 6 weeks of nivolumab. No patient escaped relapse after autologous stem cell transplantation, and brentuximab vedotin exposure varied. The study purified CD4+ T cells from thawed PBMCs using magnetic negative selection. The CDR3 contains 18 residues. V lost 6 bases to trimming and J lost 0 bases, with 21 bases between them. Germline-derived CDR1 and CDR2 are MNHEY and SMNVEV (reference sequence). Here immunoSEQ multiplex PCR was the method, and the copy in TCRdb shows in-frame clones only, minus some. Seen here are tens of thousands of clones, 92% observed once, and the top ten hold approximately 0.27%.

The J gene is TRBJ2-4, the V gene TRBV27; no reliable D call. This TCR derives from a human donor with classical Hodgkin lymphoma. The sample was CD4+ T cells from blood, taken before the fourth cycle of nivolumab. CDR3 protein: CASSHNLRRGLAKNIQYF. The CDR3, as DNA: TGTGCCAGCAGCCACAATCTGCGCCGAGGATTAGCCAAAAACATTCAGTACTTC.